A selection of T cell receptor beta chains follows, all from one sample in a study of breast tumors, draining lymph nodes, adjacent tissues. TCRdb reanalysed the multiplex PCR reads using MiXCR and keeps one entry per CDR3 protein. The sample carries fewer than 250,000 distinct CDR3 sequences, 32% recorded once. The sample was axillary lymph node tissue. The receptors were gathered from a female donor with breast cancer. Some clones in this sample may be carry-over from other donors' samples. Each CDR3 is given with its conserved first and last residue. D genes are given only for firm matches. For some rows the clone size is stated as once, few or many, or as a class when expanded; others skip it.

many,NA,TRBV20-1,TRBJ1-6,16,CSARGRRGERNSPLHF,TGCAGTGCTAGAGGGCGGCGGGGAGAAAGAAATTCACCCCTCCACTTT
NA,NA,TRBV12-3/TRBV12-4,TRBJ2-1,14,CASSLGIPYNGQFF,TGTGCCAGCAGTTTAGGGATTCCCTACAATGGGCAGTTCTTC
NA,NA,TRBV7-9,TRBJ2-2,12,CASSFSFSEQFF,TGTGCCAGCAGCTTTTCCTTCTCCGAGCAGTTTTTT
many,TRBD1,TRBV6-1,TRBJ1-2,17,CASSTRDRGPISYGYTF,TGTGCCAGCAGTACCCGGGACAGGGGCCCCATTTCCTATGGCTACACCTTC
many,TRBD2,TRBV7-9,TRBJ2-1,14,CASNLAGLNYEQFF,TGTGCCAGCAACTTAGCGGGATTGAATTATGAGCAGTTCTTC
many,TRBD2,TRBV2,TRBJ2-1,16,CASNLAGGELANEQFF,TGTGCCAGCAACCTAGCGGGAGGCGAGTTGGCCAATGAGCAGTTCTTC
many,TRBD1,TRBV9,TRBJ1-6,18,CASSRDSLSPTTNSPLHF,TGTGCCAGCAGCCGGGACAGCCTTTCGCCTACTACTAATTCACCCCTCCACTTT
many,NA,TRBV20-1,TRBJ2-2,14,CSARSSGNTGELFF,TGCAGTGCTAGATCGTCAGGGAACACCGGGGAGCTGTTTTTT
many,NA,TRBV12-3/TRBV12-4,TRBJ2-3,15,CASSLRTISTDTQYF,TGTGCCAGCAGTTTAAGGACTATAAGCACAGATACGCAGTATTTT
NA,TRBD2,TRBV20-1,TRBJ2-5,15,CSARDTGLAQETQYF,TGCAGTGCTAGAGATACGGGACTAGCACAAGAGACCCAGTACTTC
many,TRBD2,TRBV19,TRBJ2-3,15,CASSIAGGPTDTQYF,TGTGCCAGTAGTATAGCGGGAGGCCCCACAGATACGCAGTATTTT
NA,NA,TRBV7-9,TRBJ2-7,11,CGGRGGNEQYF,TGTGGCGGGCGAGGGGGGAACGAGCAGTACTTC
many,NA,TRBV5-6,TRBJ2-3,13,CASSPLRADTQYF,TGTGCCAGCAGCCCCCTTAGGGCAGATACGCAGTATTTT
many,NA,TRBV7-9,TRBJ2-2,12,CASSSPTGELFF,TGTGCCAGCAGCTCCCCCACCGGGGAGCTGTTTTTT
NA,TRBD2,TRBV25-1,TRBJ2-7,19,CASTSPLAGGPRGGYEQYF,TGCGCTAGCACCTCCCCTTTGGCGGGAGGGCCGAGGGGAGGCTACGAGCAGTACTTC
many,TRBD2,TRBV3-1,TRBJ2-3,18,CASSQARRAGARADTQYF,TGTGCCAGCAGCCAAGCCCGGAGAGCGGGAGCTCGGGCAGATACGCAGTATTTT
many,NA,TRBV20-1,TRBJ1-4,15,CSVYKGLPTNEKLFF,TGCAGCGTATACAAAGGGCTACCAACTAATGAAAAACTGTTTTTT
NA,NA,TRBV7-3,TRBJ2-3,17,CASSLTSLAGRTDPQYF,TGTGCCAGCAGCTTAACGAGTCTAGCTGGGAGGACAGATCCGCAGTATTTT
many,NA,TRBV9,TRBJ2-2,15,CASSEGRTNTGELFF,TGTGCCAGCAGCGAGGGACGGACTAACACCGGGGAGCTGTTTTTT
few,TRBD1,TRBV6-2/TRBV6-3,TRBJ2-6,18,CASFSTRGRTSGANVLAF,TGTGCCAGCTTCTCAACCAGGGGGCGGACTTCTGGGGCCAACGTCCTGGCTTTC
NA,TRBD2,TRBV28,TRBJ2-6,16,CASTGGWTAGANVLTF,TGTGCCAGCACCGGGGGGTGGACGGCCGGGGCCAACGTCCTGACTTTC
NA,NA,TRBV7-3,TRBJ1-2,11,CASSVTSGYTF,TGTGCCAGCAGCGTGACTAGCGGCTACACCTTC
many,TRBD1,TRBV30,TRBJ1-4,15,CAWSKDRGTNEKLFF,TGTGCCTGGAGTAAAGACAGGGGAACTAATGAAAAACTGTTTTTT
NA,TRBD2,TRBV4-2,TRBJ2-7,15,CASSHMTSGTYEQYF,TGTGCCAGCAGCCACATGACTAGCGGGACCTACGAGCAGTACTTC
many,TRBD2,TRBV7-3,TRBJ2-1,16,CASSLMAGGPPNEQFF,TGTGCCAGCAGCTTAATGGCGGGAGGGCCCCCCAATGAGCAGTTCTTC